The 21 T cell receptor beta chains below all came from one sample that was sequenced in a study of regulatory T cells in long-lasting Graves disease. Building the TCR beta libraries relied on iRepertoire HTBI primers, and CDR3 regions underwent Arm-PCR. TCRdb passed the multiplex PCR reads through MiXCR, listing each CDR3 protein once. Of about 460,000 distinct CDR3 sequences listed, about 20% are singletons. Time point indicated: persistent/refractory GD, antithyroid drugs over 5 years with positive TRAb. PBMCs provided the RNA from which the TCR library was made. The specimen comprised peripheral blood mononuclear cells (PBMCs), sampled when the disease was refractory, from a patient treated with antithyroid drugs. The receptors shown here come from a female donor with Graves disease.

The chain joins TRBV5-1 to TRBJ2-2; perhaps TRBD1 as D (6 bases). This CDR3 comprises 15 residues. The germline V gene encodes CDR1 SGHRS and CDR2 YFSETQ. V was trimmed by 7 bases and J by 0 bases, leaving 13 bases between them. In nucleotides, the CDR3 is TGCGCCAGCGGACCGACAGGTGCGAACACCGGGGAGCTGTTTTTT. Protein product: CASGPTGANTGELFF.

As regards this clonotype: A much larger clone is a single base away; this may be a read error. The chain is built from TRBV12-3 or TRBV12-4 and TRBJ1-4; D unclear. The CDR3 is 14 amino acids. The CDR3 loop is CASSWVSGVEKLLF. In DNA form, the CDR3 reads TGTGCCAGCAGTTGGGTTTCAGGAGTTGAAAAACTGCTTTTT.

This clonotype has a handful of counts. The chain joins TRBV27 to TRBJ1-3; D gene uncertain. CDR1 is MNHEY and CDR2 is SMNVEV in the germline V gene (reference sequence). Trimming took 3 bases from V and 2 from J, leaving 5 bases between them. This CDR3 has 13 residues. The CDR3 bases are TGTGCCAGCAGTTTCGGTCCTGGAAACACCATATATTTT. It encodes CASSFGPGNTIYF.

There are a few counts of this clonotype. The chain has TRBV18 and TRBJ1-2, with a possible D match to TRBD1 (5 bases). Germline V lookup: CDR1 KGHSH, CDR2 LQKENI. CDR3 size: 13 residues. Trimming took off 1 base at V and 8 bases at J, with 11 bases between the two ends. DNA for the CDR3: TGTGCCAGCTCACCACGTGCAGGGCAAGGCTACACCTTC. Translating it yields CASSPRAGQGYTF. The variable domain in full, with the rest retrieved from reference TRBV18 and TRBJ1-2, is NAGVMQNPRHLVRRRGQEARLRCSPMKGHSHVYWYRQLPEEGLKFMVYLQKENIIDESGMPKERFSAEFPKEGPSILRIQQVVRGDSAAYFCASSPRAGQGYTFGSGTRLTVV.

A few counts support this clonotype. This chain connects TRBV19 to TRBJ2-2; D gene ambiguous. This CDR3 spans 12 amino acids. Germline CDR1 LNHDA, CDR2 SQIVND (reference sequence). V was trimmed by 7 bases and J by 3 bases, leaving 6 bases between them. CDR3 DNA sequence: TGTGCCAGTAATGGCGACACCGGGGAGCTGTTTTTT. Its protein product is CASNGDTGELFF.

This clonotype was seen a few times. The chain couples TRBV3-1 to TRBJ1-2; 7 bases map to TRBD1. This CDR3 spans 14 amino acids. The junction had 3 bases not matched to a gene; V was cut back by 2 bases and J by 3 bases. CDR1 and CDR2 from the germline V gene are LGHDT and YNNKEL (reference sequence). The CDR3 DNA sequence: TGTGCCAGCAGCCAAAGGGGGCAGCACTATGGCTACACCTTC. Its protein product is CASSQRGQHYGYTF.

Of note for this clonotype: This sequence may be a read error, since a much larger clone differs from it by one base. CDR3: CASSLAPGPNYGCTF. DNA for the CDR3: TGTGCCAGCAGCTTAGCTCCGGGGCCTAACTATGGCTGCACCTTC. The chain carries TRBV11-2 and TRBJ1-2; D perhaps matches TRBD1 (5 bases). This CDR3 is 15 amino acids long. Looked up from germline, CDR1 is SGHAT and CDR2 is FQNNGV.

The J gene is TRBJ1-1, the V gene TRBV11-2, with 12 bases fitting TRBD1. Per germline, CDR1 SGHAT and CDR2 FQNNGV. Trimming took 2 bases from V and 0 from J; bases not matched to a gene: 10. The CDR3 has 19 residues. CDR3 nucleotide sequence: TGTGCCAGCAGCTTAAGGGGTGGGACAGGGGGCCACATGAACACTGAAGCTTTCTTT. Translated, it gives CASSLRGGTGGHMNTEAFF.

The rearrangement links TRBV29-1 to TRBJ2-6; maybe TRBD2 (5 bases). The CDR3 has 14 residues. Germline CDR1 is SQVTM and CDR2 is ANQGSEA. V lost 8 bases and J 0 bases, leaving 11 bases between the germline ends. CDR3 in DNA: TGCAGCTTTCAACGGGACTCTGGGGCCAACGTCCTGACTTTC. Its protein product is CSFQRDSGANVLTF.

As concerns this clonotype: A single base is all that separates this from a far larger clone, so a read error is likely. The chain's CDR3 is CASSTGTGYCGYTF. Written as DNA, the CDR3 is TGTGCCAGCAGCACCGGGACAGGGTACTGTGGCTACACCTTC. V usage is TRBV28 and J usage is TRBJ2-4; 9 bases line up with TRBD1. The end of the DNA is better explained by TRBJ1-2, so the J call may be wrong. Germline V gives CDR1 MDHEN, CDR2 SYDVKM. The CDR3 sequence is 14 residues long.

This clonotype was seen only a few times. The V gene is TRBV7-3, the J gene TRBJ1-1, with a tentative D call TRBD1 (5 bases). Looked up from germline, CDR1 is SGHTA and CDR2 is FQGTGA. The CDR3 is 14 residues long. Trimming pared 3 bases from V and 4 bases from J, leaving 12 bases between. CDR3 bases: TGTGCCAGCAGCTTTGGGGCGGGGGGCACTGAAGCTTTCTTT. It specifies CASSFGAGGTEAFF.

This clonotype was observed a handful of times. The chain links TRBV18 to TRBJ2-7; tentatively, D is TRBD1 (6 bases). The CDR3 totals 13 residues. V was pared by 6 bases and J by 6 bases, with 15 bases between. Germline CDR1 KGHSH, CDR2 LQKENI. Here the CDR3 reads CASSPTQGTEQYF. DNA of the CDR3: TGTGCCAGCTCTCCAACACAGGGTACCGAGCAGTACTTC.

This clonotype was picked up one time. A much larger clone differs from this one at a single base, so this may be a read error. In DNA, the CDR3 is TGTGCCAGCGGTTACCAGGGGCAAGAGACCCAGTACTTC. Translation: CASGYQGQETQYF. The gene calls are TRBV6-9 and TRBJ2-5; the D gene is possibly TRBD1 (6 bases). The CDR3 has 13 residues. Germline V lookup: CDR1 MNHGY, CDR2 SVAAGI.

This clonotype was recorded many times. The chain employs TRBV29-1 and TRBJ1-5; D might be TRBD1 (5 bases). Trimming took off 5 bases at V and 0 bases at J, with 5 bases between the two ends. The CDR3 has 12 residues. Germline V lookup: CDR1 SQVTM, CDR2 ANQGSEA. CDR3 protein: CSVQGSNQPQHF. In DNA form, the CDR3 reads TGCAGCGTTCAGGGTAGCAATCAGCCCCAGCATTTT.

This clonotype was found many times. The rearrangement links TRBV20-1 to TRBJ2-5; tentatively, D is TRBD1 (6 bases). V was shortened by 8 bases and J by 4 bases, with 11 bases between the two germline ends. The CDR3 totals 11 residues. In germline, CDR1 is DFQATT, CDR2 SNEGSKA (reference sequence). The CDR3 nucleotides read TGCAGTCACAGGGTTCTAGAGACCCAGTACTTC. Translating it yields CSHRVLETQYF.

At least ten counts were recorded for this clonotype. This chain connects TRBV7-2 to TRBJ2-2; D is ambiguous. This CDR3 is 11 amino acids long. The germline V gene has CDR1 SGHTA and CDR2 FQGNSA. V lost 5 bases and J lost 7, with 5 bases in between. The CDR3 DNA reads as TGTGCCAGCAGCGTGCTCGGGGAGCTGTTTTTT. It translates to CASSVLGELFF.

Many counts were recorded for this clonotype. The V and J genes are TRBV6-1 and TRBJ2-7; 8 bases agree with TRBD1. CDR1 is MNHNS, CDR2 SASEGT, per germline. The CDR3 has 15 amino acids. Trimming cost V 6 bases and J 3 bases; bases outside gene matches: 10. The CDR3 here is CASSSTTGANYEQYF. CDR3 bases: TGTGCCAGCAGCTCCACGACAGGGGCGAACTACGAGCAGTACTTC.

Only a few counts were recorded for this clonotype. The chain joins TRBV5-1 to TRBJ1-1, with D uncertain. The CDR3 runs to 13 residues. Germline loops: CDR1 SGHRS, CDR2 YFSETQ. Between the trimmed V and J ends, which lost 7 bases and 1 base, there was a span of 11 bases. The CDR3 DNA sequence: TGCGCCAGCGGATCCCCAGGGAACACTGAAGCTTTCTTT. As protein: CASGSPGNTEAFF.

This clonotype was seen a handful of times. Given a much more abundant clone one base away, this may be a read error. J is TRBJ1-1 and V is TRBV14; D gene ambiguous. The CDR3 spans 12 residues. V dropped 1 base and J dropped 3 bases, with 3 bases sitting between them. The V gene's germline CDR1 is SGHDN and CDR2 FVKESK. This CDR3 reads CASSQVYTEAFF. For the CDR3, the DNA is TGTGCCAGCAGCCAAGTATACACTGAAGCTTTCTTT.

This clonotype was counted ten times or more. V gene TRBV2 combines with J gene TRBJ2-1; no clear D. The germline gives CDR1 SNHLY, CDR2 FYNNEI. The CDR3 is 13 residues long. V gave up 7 bases and J gave up 0 bases, with 7 bases separating them. The CDR3 loop is CASTRSSYNEQFF. DNA for the CDR3: TGTGCCAGCACGCGGAGCTCCTACAATGAGCAGTTCTTC.

This clonotype has a count of ten or more. The chain is built from TRBV11-2 and TRBJ2-5, with D perhaps matching TRBD1 or TRBD2 (5 bases each). The CDR3 has 15 amino acids. Trimming removed 5 bases from V and 3 bases from J, with 16 bases in between. Per the germline V gene, CDR1 is SGHAT and CDR2 is FQNNGV. The CDR3 loop is CASSLTGTVEETQYF. The CDR3 DNA follows: TGTGCCAGCAGCCTAACCGGGACGGTGGAAGAGACCCAGTACTTC.